This T cell receptor beta chain is drawn from a study of blood T cell repertoires in COVID-19. Study-level information: PBMCs, B-cell-depleted T cells, or T cells were the source of the cDNA or gDNA that made up the material.

Germline CDR1 and CDR2: MNHEY and SVGAGI. CDR3 size: 13 residues. V lost 8 bases, J lost 2 bases, and 10 bases lay in between. Generated by immunoSEQ multiplex PCR, the TCRdb table keeps only in-frame clones and is missing some. The data contain 200,000 or so clones, approximately 90% of them seen just once; the ten biggest clones take up 2% to 2.5%. Participant-reported clinical history was the basis for cohort assignment. The sequence was collected from a woman between 40 and 50 years old with acute COVID-19. Sample: PBMCs or T cells enriched from blood (not recorded which). The chain recombines TRBV6-5 with TRBJ2-4, with D uncertain. The DNA of the CDR3 is TGTGCCAGCCGCTCAGGCCCCAAAAACATTCAGTACTTC. It translates to CASRSGPKNIQYF.